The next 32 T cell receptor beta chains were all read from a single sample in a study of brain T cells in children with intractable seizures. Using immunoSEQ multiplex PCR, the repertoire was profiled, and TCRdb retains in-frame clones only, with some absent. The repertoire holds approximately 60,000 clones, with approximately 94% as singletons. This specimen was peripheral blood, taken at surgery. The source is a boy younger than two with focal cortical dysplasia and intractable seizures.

The CDR3 is CASSGGNNEQFF. The CDR3 nucleotides read TGCGCCAGCAGTGGGGGAAACAATGAGCAGTTCTTC. V gene TRBV10-1 combines with J gene TRBJ2-1, with D unresolved. There are 12 residues in the CDR3. CDR1 is WNHNN and CDR2 is SYGVQD in the germline V gene (reference sequence). V was shortened by 4 bases and J by 5 bases, with 6 bases between the two germline ends.

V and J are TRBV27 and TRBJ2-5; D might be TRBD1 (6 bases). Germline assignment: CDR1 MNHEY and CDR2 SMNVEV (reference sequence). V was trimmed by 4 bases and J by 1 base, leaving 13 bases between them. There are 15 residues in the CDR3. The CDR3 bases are TGTGCCAGCAGTTCAGCCGGGACAATCCAAGAGACCCAGTACTTC. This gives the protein CASSSAGTIQETQYF.

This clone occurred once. The CDR3 region is CASSSGTLREMGVADTQYF. In nucleotides, the CDR3 is TGTGCCAGCAGCTCGGGGACCCTCAGGGAGATGGGAGTGGCAGATACGCAGTATTTT. V usage is TRBV11-2 and J usage is TRBJ2-3, with D perhaps matching TRBD1 or TRBD2 (5 bases each). The germline V and J ends were trimmed by 4 bases and 4 bases, with 27 bases remaining between them. Germline values: CDR1 SGHAT, CDR2 FQNNGV. This CDR3 has 19 residues.

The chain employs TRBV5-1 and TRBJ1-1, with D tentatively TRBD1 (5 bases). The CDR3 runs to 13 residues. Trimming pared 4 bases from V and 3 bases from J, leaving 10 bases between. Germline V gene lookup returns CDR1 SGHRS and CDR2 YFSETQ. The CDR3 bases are TGCGCCAGCAGCGAGTGGGGGGACACTGAAGCTTTCTTT. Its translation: CASSEWGDTEAFF. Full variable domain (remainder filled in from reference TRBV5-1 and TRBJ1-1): KAGVTQTPRYLIKTRGQQVTLSCSPISGHRSVSWYQQTPGQGLQFLFEYFSETQRNKGNFPGRFSGRQFSNSRSEMNVSTLELGDSALYLCASSEWGDTEAFFGQGTRLTVV.

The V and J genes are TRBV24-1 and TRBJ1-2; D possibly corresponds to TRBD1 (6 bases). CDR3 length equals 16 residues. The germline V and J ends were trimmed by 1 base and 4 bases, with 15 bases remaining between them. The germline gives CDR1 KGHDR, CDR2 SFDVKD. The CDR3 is CATSDFRGTPLYGYTF. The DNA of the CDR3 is TGTGCCACCAGTGATTTTAGGGGGACACCTCTCTATGGCTACACCTTC.

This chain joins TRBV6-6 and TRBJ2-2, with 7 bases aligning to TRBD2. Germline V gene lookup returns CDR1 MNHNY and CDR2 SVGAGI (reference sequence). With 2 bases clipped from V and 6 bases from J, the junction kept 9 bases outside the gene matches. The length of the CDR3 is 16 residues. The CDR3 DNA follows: TGTGCCAGCAGTTACAATGGCGGGGGAGCGGCCGGGGAGCTGTTTTTT. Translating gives CASSYNGGGAAGELFF.

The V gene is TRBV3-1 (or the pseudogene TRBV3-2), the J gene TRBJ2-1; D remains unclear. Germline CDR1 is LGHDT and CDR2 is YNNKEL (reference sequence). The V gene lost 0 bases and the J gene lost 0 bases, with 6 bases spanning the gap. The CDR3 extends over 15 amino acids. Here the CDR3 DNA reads TGTGCCAGCAGCCAAGACTACTACTCCTACAATGAGCAGTTCTTC. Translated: CASSQDYYSYNEQFF.

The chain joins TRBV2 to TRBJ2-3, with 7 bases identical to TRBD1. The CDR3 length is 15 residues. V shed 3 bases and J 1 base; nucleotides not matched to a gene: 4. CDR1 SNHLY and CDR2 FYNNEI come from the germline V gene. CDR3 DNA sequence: TGTGCCAGCAGTGACGGGACAGTGGGCACAGATACGCAGTATTTT. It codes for CASSDGTVGTDTQYF.

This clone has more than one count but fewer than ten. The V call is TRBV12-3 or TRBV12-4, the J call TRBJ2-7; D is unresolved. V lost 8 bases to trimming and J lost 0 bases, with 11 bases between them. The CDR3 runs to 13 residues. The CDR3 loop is CASALQSSYEQYF. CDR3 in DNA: TGTGCCAGCGCTCTGCAGAGCTCCTACGAGCAGTACTTC.

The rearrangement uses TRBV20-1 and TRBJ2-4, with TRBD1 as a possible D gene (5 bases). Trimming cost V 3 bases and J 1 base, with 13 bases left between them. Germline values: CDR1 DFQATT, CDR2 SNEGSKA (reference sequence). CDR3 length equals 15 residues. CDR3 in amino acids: CSASFVPGAKNIQYF. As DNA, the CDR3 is TGCAGTGCTAGTTTTGTTCCAGGGGCCAAAAACATTCAGTACTTC.

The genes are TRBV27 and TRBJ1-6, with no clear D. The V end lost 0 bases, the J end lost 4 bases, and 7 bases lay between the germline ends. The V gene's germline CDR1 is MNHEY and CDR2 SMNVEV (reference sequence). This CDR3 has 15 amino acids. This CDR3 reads CASSLSKVYNSPLHF. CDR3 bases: TGTGCCAGCAGTTTATCGAAAGTTTATAATTCACCCCTCCACTTT.

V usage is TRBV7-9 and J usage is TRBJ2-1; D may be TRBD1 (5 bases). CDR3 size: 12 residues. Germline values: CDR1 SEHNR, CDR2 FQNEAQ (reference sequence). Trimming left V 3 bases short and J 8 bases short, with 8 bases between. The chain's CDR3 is CASSFVGDEQFF. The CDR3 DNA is TGTGCCAGCAGCTTTGTAGGGGATGAGCAGTTCTTC.

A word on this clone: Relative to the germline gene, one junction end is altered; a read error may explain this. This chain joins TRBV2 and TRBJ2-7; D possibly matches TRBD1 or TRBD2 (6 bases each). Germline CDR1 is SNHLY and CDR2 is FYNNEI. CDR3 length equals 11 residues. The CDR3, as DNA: TGTGCCAGCAGTCAAGGAGGAAGGGGGGACTTC. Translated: CASSQGGRGDF.

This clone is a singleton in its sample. DNA for the CDR3: TGTGCCAGTCTACAGGACTTTAGCACAGATACGCAGTATTTT. Translation: CASLQDFSTDTQYF. The V gene is TRBV5-4, the J gene TRBJ2-3, with D possibly being TRBD1 or TRBD2 (5 bases each). Trimming left V 8 bases short and J 0 bases short, with 13 bases between. Germline CDR1 SGHNT, CDR2 YYREEE (reference sequence). CDR3 length: 14 residues.

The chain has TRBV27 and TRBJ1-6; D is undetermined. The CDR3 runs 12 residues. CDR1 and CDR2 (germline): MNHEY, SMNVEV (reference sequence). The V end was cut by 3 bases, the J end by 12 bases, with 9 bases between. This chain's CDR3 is CASSFSLLPLHF. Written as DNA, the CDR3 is TGTGCCAGCAGTTTCTCTCTCCTACCCCTCCACTTT.

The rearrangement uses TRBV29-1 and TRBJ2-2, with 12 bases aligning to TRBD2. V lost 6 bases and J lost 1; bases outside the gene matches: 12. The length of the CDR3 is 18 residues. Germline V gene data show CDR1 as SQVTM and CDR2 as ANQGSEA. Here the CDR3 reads CSVLPSASGRVNTGELFF. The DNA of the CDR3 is TGCAGCGTGCTTCCGTCGGCTAGCGGGAGGGTGAACACCGGGGAGCTGTTTTTT.

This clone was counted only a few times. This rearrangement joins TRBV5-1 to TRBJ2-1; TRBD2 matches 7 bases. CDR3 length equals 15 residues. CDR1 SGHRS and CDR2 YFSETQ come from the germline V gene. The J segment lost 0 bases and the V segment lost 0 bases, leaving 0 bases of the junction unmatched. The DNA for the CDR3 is TGCGCCAGCAGCTTGGGCGGGAGCTCCTACAATGAGCAGTTCTTC. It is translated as CASSLGGSSYNEQFF.

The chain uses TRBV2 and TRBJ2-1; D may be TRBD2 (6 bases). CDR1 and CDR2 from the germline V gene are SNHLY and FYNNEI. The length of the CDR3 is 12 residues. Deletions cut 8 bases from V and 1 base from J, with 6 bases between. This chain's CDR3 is CASGGSYNEQFF. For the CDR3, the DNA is TGTGCCAGCGGGGGGTCCTACAATGAGCAGTTCTTC.

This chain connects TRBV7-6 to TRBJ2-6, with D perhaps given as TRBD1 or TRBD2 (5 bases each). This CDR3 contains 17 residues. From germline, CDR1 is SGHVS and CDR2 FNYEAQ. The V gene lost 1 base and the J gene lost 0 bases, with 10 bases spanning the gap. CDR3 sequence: CASSLGPGLSGANVLTF. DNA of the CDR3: TGTGCCAGCAGCTTAGGGCCGGGGCTCTCTGGGGCCAACGTCCTGACTTTC.

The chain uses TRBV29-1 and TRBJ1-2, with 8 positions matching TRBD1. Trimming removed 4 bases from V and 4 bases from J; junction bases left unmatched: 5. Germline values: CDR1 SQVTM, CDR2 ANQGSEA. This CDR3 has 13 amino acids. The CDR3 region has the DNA TGCAGCGTTGTCATGACAGGGGCCTATGGCTACACCTTC. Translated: CSVVMTGAYGYTF.

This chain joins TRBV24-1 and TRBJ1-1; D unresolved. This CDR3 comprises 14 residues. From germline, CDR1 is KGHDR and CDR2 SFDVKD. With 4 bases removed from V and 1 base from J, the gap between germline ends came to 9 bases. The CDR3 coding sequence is TGTGCCACCAGTGACCCAAATCGGAACACTGAAGCTTTCTTT. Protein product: CATSDPNRNTEAFF.

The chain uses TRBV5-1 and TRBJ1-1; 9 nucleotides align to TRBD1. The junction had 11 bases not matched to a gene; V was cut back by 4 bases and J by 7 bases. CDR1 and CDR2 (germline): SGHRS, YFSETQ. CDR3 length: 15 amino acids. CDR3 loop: CASSILYRGRDEAFF. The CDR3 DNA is TGCGCCAGCAGCATATTATACAGGGGGCGTGATGAAGCTTTCTTT.

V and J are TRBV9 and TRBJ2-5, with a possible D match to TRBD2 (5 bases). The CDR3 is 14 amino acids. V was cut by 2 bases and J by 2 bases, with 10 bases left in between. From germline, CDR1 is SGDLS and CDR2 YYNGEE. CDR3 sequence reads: CASSVWGDQETQYF. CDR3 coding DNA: TGTGCCAGCAGCGTGTGGGGAGATCAAGAGACCCAGTACTTC.

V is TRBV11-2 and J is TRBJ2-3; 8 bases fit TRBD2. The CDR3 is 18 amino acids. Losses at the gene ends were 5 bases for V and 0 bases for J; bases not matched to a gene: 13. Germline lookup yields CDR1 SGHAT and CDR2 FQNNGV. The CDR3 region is CASSQTLTSGASTDTQYF. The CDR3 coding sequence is TGTGCCAGCAGCCAGACCCTCACTAGCGGTGCTAGCACAGATACGCAGTATTTT.

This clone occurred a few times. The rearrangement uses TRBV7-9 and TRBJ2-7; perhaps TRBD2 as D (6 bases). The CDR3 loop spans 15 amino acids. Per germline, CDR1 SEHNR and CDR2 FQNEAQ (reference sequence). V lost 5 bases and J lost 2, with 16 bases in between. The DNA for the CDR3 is TGTGCCAGCAGCCCAAGGCCGCCTAGCGCCTACGAGCAGTACTTC. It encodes CASSPRPPSAYEQYF.

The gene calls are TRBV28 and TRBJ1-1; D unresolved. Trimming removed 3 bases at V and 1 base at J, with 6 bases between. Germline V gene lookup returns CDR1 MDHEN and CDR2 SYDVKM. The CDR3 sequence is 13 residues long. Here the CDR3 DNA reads TGTGCCAGCAGTTTGCGCGGGAACACTGAAGCTTTCTTT. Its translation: CASSLRGNTEAFF.

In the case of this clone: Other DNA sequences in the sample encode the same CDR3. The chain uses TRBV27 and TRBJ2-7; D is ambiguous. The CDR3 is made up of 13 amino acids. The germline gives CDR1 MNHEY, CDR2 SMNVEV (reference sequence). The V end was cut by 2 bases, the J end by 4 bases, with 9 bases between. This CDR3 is CASSLGPPYEQYF. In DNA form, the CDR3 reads TGTGCCAGCAGTTTAGGCCCCCCTTACGAGCAGTACTTC.

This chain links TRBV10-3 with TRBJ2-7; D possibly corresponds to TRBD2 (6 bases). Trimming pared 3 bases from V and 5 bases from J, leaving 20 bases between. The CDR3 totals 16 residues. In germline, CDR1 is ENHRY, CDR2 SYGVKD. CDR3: CAISDPIWRDSDEQYF. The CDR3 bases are TGTGCCATCAGTGACCCCATCTGGCGGGATAGTGACGAGCAGTACTTC.

CDR3: CASSLTPNNEQYF. In nucleotides, the CDR3 is TGTGCCAGCAGCTTAACTCCAAACAACGAGCAGTACTTC. The chain combines TRBV11-3 with TRBJ2-7; D is uncertain. Trimming left V 2 bases short and J 5 bases short, with 10 bases between. Germline values: CDR1 SGHNT, CDR2 YENEEA. The CDR3 extends over 13 amino acids.

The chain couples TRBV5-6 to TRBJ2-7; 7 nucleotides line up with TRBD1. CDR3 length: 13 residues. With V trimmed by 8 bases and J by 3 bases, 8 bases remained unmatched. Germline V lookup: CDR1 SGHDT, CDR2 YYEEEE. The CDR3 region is CARCKDRSYEQYF. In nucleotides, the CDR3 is TGTGCCAGATGTAAGGACAGGAGCTACGAGCAGTACTTC. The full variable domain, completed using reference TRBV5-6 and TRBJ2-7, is DAGVTQSPTHLIKTRGQQVTLRCSPKSGHDTVSWYQQALGQGPQFIFQYYEEEERQRGNFPDRFSGHQFPNYSSELNVNALLLGDSALYLCARCKDRSYEQYFGPGTRLTVT.

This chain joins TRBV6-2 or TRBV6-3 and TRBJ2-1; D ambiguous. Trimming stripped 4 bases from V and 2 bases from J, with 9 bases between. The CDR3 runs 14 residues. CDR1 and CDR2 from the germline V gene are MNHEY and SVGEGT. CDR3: CASSLSRTYNEQFF. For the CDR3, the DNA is TGTGCCAGCAGTTTGAGCCGGACCTACAATGAGCAGTTCTTC.

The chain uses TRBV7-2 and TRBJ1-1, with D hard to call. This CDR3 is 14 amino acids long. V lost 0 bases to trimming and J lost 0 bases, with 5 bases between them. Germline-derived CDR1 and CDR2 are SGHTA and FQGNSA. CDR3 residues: CASSLARLNTEAFF. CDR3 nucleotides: TGTGCCAGCAGCTTAGCACGATTGAACACTGAAGCTTTCTTT.